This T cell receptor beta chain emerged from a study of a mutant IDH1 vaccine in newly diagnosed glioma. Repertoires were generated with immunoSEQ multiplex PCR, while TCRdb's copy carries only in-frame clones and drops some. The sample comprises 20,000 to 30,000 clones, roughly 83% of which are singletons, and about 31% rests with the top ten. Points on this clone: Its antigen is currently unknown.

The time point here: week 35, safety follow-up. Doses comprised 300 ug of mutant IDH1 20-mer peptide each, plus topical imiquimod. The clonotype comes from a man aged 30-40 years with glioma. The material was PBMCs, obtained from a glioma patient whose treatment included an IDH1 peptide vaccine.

The CDR3, as DNA: TGTGCCAGCAGTCCCGGGACAGGCGAAAACACCGGGGAGCTGTTTTTT. Encoded protein: CASSPGTGENTGELFF. The chain couples TRBV5-6 to TRBJ2-2, with 8 bases that match TRBD1. Germline V gene data show CDR1 as SGHDT and CDR2 as YYEEEE. After removal of 5 bases from V and 2 bases from J, the junction contained 8 bases not matched to a gene. This CDR3 contains 16 residues.